This TCR beta chain was observed in a study of blood T cell repertoires in COVID-19. On the study more broadly: Specimens from acute and convalescent COVID-19 originated in the United States, Italy and Spain. Sources were T cells, B-cell-depleted T cells, or PBMCs; the material itself was cDNA or gDNA.

Original data processing: By means of reference gene primer amplification, nucleated cell counts were estimated. Libraries were prepared by immunoSEQ multiplex PCR; TCRdb keeps only in-frame clonotypes and omits some of them. V and J calls and clone size are given by that table; D and trimming were obtained from the DNA. The sample lists around 160,000 clones; approximately 80% were seen once. CDR3 length equals 15 residues. With 3 bases clipped from V and 0 bases from J, the junction kept 4 bases outside the gene matches. Germline V gene lookup returns CDR1 LGHNA and CDR2 YSLEER. This chain uses TRBV4-3 with TRBJ1-1, with 7 bases aligning to TRBD1. The sequence derives from a human donor in a cohort sampled during active COVID-19. The specimen sequenced was peripheral blood. The CDR3 coding sequence is TGCGCCAGCAGCCACCTGGGACAGTTGAACACTGAAGCTTTCTTT. This sequence encodes CASSHLGQLNTEAFF.